This T cell receptor beta chain was recorded in a study of cytotoxic CD8 clonotypes in ibrutinib-treated CLL. Study summary: The patient breakdown showed more than nine relapsed/refractory and some 16 treatment-naive cases, with under 18 IGHV unmutated. Whole-study results and caveats: Rare overall, public clonotypes shrank or held steady under therapy.

Trimming shortened V by 3 bases and J by 6 bases, and 14 bases separated the two germline ends. Germline loops: CDR1 LGHNA, CDR2 YSLEER. This CDR3 has 14 amino acids. With regard to this clone: Its target is not known.

The method was immunoSEQ multiplex PCR; TCRdb's version includes in-frame clones alone and lacks a portion of them. Of about 15,000 clones in the sample, less than 70% were seen once. The V gene is TRBV4-3, the J gene TRBJ1-1; no definite D call. The sample here was PBMCs, taken before ibrutinib treatment. This TCR derives from a human donor with chronic lymphocytic leukemia. CDR3 sequence: CASSHPGQGPEAFF. CDR3 DNA: TGCGCCAGCAGCCACCCCGGGCAAGGACCTGAAGCTTTCTTT.